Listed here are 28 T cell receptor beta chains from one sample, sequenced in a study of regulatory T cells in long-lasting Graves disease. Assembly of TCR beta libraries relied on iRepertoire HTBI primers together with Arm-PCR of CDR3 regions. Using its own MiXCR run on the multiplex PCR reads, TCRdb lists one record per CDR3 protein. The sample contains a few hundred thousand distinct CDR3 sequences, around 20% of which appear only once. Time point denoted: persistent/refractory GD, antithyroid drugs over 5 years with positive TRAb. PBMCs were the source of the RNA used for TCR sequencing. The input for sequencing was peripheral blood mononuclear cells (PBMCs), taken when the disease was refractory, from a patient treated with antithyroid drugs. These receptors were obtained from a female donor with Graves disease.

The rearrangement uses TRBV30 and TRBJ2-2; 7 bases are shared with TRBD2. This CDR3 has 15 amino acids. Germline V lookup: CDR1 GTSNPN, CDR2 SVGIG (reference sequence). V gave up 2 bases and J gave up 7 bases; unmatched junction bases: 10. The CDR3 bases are TGTGCCTGGAGTCCGGAGCGGGGTCCTGGCGGGGAGCTGTTTTTT. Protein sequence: CAWSPERGPGGELFF.

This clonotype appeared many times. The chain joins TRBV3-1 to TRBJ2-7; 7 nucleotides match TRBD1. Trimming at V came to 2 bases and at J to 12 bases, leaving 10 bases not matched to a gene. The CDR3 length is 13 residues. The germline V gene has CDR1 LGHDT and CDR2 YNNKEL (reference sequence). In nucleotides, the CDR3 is TGTGCCAGCAGCCAAAGTCCCGACAGGGTTCCGTACTTC. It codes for CASSQSPDRVPYF.

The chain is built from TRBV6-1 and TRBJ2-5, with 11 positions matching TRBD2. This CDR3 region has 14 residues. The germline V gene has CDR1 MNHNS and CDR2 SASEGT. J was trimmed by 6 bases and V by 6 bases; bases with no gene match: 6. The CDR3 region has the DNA TGTGCCAGCAGCACTAGCGGGAGACTACAGACCCAGTACTTC. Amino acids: CASSTSGRLQTQYF.

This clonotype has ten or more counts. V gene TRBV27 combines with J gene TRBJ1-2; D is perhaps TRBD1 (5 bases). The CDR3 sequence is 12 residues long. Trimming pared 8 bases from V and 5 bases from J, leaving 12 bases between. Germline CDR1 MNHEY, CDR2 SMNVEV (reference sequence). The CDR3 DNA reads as TGTGCCAGCCGTGACAGTTGGTATGGCTACACCTTC. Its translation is CASRDSWYGYTF.

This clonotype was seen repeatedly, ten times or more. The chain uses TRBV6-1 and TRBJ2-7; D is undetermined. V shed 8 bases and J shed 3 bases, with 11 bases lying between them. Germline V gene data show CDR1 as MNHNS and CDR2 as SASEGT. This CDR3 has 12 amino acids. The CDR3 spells CASQHSIYEQYF. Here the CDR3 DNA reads TGTGCCAGCCAACACAGCATCTACGAGCAGTACTTC.

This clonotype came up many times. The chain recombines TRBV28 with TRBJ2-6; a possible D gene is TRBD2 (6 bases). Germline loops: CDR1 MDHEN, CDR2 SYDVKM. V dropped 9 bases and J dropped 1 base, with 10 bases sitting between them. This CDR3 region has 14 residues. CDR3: CASSGSSGANVLTF. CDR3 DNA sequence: TGTGCCAGTAGCGGATCGTCTGGGGCCAACGTCCTGACTTTC.

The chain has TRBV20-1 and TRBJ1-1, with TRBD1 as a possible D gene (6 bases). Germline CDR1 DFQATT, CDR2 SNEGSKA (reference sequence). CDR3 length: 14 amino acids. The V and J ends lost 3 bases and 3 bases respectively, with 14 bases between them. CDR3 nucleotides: TGCAGTGCTAGGGAATACAGGGTTGACACTGAAGCTTTCTTT. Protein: CSAREYRVDTEAFF.

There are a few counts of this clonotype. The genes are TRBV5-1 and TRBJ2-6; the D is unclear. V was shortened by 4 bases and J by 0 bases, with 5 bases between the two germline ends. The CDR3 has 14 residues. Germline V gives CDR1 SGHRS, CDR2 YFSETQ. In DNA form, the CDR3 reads TGCGCCAGCAGCCGAGACTCTGGGGCCAACGTCCTGACTTTC. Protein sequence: CASSRDSGANVLTF. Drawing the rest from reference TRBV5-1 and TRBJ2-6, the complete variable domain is KAGVTQTPRYLIKTRGQQVTLSCSPISGHRSVSWYQQTPGQGLQFLFEYFSETQRNKGNFPGRFSGRQFSNSRSEMNVSTLELGDSALYLCASSRDSGANVLTFGAGSRLTVL.

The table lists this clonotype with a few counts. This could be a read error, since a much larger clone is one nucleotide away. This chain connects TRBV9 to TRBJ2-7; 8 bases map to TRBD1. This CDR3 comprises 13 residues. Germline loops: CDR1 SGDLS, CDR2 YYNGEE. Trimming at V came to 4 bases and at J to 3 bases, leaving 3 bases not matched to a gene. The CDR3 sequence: CASSNDRGYEQYF. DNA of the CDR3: TGTGCCAGCAGCAACGACAGGGGCTACGAGCAGTACTTC.

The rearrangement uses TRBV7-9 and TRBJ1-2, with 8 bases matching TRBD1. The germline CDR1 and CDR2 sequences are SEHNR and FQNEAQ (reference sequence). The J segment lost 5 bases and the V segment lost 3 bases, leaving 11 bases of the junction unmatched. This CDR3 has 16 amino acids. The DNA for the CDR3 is TGTGCCAGCAGCTTCGGGGGGCCCGACAGGGGATATGGCTACACCTTC. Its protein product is CASSFGGPDRGYGYTF.

The CDR3 bases are TGTGCCAGCAGTTTCGGTCCAGGGGGCTCAACCGGGGAGCTGTTTTTT. Residues: CASSFGPGGSTGELFF. The chain carries TRBV12-3 or TRBV12-4 and TRBJ2-2; TRBD1 matches 8 bases. This CDR3 is built from 16 residues. The V segment lost 3 bases and the J segment 5 bases; nucleotides outside the gene matches: 8.

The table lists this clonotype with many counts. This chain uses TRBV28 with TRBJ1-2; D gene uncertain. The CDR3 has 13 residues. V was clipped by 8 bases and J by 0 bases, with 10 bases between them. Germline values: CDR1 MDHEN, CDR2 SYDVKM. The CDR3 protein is CASRSESNYGYTF. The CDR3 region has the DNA TGTGCCAGCCGGTCGGAATCTAACTATGGCTACACCTTC.

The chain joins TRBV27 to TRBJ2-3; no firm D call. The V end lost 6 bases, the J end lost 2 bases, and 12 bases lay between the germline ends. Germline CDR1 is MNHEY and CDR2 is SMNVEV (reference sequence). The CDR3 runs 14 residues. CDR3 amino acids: CASSPMAFTDTQYF. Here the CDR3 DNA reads TGTGCCAGCAGCCCGATGGCCTTCACAGATACGCAGTATTTT.

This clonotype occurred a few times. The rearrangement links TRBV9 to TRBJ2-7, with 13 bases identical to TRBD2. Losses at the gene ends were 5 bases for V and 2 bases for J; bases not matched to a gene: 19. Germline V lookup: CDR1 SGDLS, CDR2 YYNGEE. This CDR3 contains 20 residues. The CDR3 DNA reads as TGTGCCAGCAGTGAGCACAGTACTAGCGGGAGGGACTATTCGCCCTACGAGCAGTACTTC. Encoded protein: CASSEHSTSGRDYSPYEQYF.

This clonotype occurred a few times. This CDR3 is CASSWTSGRARPDYEQYF. In nucleotides, the CDR3 is TGCGCCAGCAGCTGGACTAGCGGGAGGGCCCGCCCGGACTACGAGCAGTACTTC. The genes are TRBV5-1 and TRBJ2-7; 15 nucleotides line up with TRBD2. Losses at the gene ends were 3 bases for V and 3 bases for J; bases not matched to a gene: 10. From germline, CDR1 is SGHRS and CDR2 YFSETQ. The CDR3 sequence is 18 residues long. The variable domain in full, completed from reference TRBV5-1 and TRBJ2-7, reads KAGVTQTPRYLIKTRGQQVTLSCSPISGHRSVSWYQQTPGQGLQFLFEYFSETQRNKGNFPGRFSGRQFSNSRSEMNVSTLELGDSALYLCASSWTSGRARPDYEQYFGPGTRLTVT.

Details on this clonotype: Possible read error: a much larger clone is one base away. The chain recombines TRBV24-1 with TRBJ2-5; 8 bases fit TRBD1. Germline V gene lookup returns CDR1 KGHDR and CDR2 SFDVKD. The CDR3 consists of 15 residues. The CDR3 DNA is TGTGCCACCAGTGACCCCGGACAGGGTGGGCAGACCCTGTACTTC. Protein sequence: CATSDPGQGGQTLYF.

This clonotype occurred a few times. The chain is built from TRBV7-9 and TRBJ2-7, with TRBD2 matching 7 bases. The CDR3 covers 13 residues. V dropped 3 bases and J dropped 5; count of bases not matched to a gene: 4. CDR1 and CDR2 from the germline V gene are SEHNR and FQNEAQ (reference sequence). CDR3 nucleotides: TGTGCCAGCAGCTTCGGACTAGAAGACGAGCAGTACTTC. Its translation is CASSFGLEDEQYF.

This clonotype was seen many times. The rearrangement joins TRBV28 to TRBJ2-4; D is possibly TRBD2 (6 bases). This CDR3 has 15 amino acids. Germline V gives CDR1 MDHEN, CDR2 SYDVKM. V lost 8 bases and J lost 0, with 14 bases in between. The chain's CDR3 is CASAAGHLAKNIQYF. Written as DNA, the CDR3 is TGTGCCAGCGCCGCGGGGCACCTAGCCAAAAACATTCAGTACTTC.

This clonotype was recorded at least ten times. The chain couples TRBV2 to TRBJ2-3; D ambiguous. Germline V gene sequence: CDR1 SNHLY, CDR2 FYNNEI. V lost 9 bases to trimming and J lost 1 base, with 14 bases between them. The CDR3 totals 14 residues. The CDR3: CARSDLRRTDTQYF. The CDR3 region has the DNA TGTGCCAGGTCGGACCTACGACGCACAGATACGCAGTATTTT.

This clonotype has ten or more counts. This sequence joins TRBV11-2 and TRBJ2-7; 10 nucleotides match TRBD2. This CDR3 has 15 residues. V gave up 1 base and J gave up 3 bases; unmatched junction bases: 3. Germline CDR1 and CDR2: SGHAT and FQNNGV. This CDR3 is CASSLGLAGIYEQYF. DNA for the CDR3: TGTGCCAGCAGCTTAGGACTAGCGGGTATCTACGAGCAGTACTTC.

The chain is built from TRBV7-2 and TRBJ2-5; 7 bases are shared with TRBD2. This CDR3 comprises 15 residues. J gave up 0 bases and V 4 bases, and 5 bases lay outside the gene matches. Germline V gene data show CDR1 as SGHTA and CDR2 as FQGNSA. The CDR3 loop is CASSSQGGNQETQYF. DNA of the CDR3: TGTGCCAGCAGCTCTCAGGGAGGGAACCAAGAGACCCAGTACTTC.

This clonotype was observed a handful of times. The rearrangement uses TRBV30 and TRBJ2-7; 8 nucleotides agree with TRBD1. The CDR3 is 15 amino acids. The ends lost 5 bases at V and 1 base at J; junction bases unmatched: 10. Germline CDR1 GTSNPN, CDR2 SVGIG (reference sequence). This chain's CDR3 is CAWGGTGSQSYEQYF. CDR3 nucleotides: TGTGCCTGGGGGGGGACAGGTTCCCAATCCTACGAGCAGTACTTC.

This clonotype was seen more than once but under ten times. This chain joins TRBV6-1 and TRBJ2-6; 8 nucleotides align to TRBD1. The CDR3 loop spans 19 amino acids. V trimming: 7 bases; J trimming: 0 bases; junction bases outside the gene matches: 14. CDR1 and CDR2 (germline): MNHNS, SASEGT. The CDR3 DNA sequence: TGTGCCAGCACCGAATTAGGAACAGGGGGGAGCTCTGGGGCCAACGTCCTGACTTTC. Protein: CASTELGTGGSSGANVLTF.

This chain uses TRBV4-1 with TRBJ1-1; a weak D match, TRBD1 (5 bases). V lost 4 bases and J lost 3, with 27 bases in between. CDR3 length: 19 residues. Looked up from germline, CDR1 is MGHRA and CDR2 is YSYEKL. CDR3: CASSLRLVGGNDLYTEAFF. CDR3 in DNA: TGCGCCAGCAGCCTGAGGTTGGTTGGGGGAAATGATTTGTACACTGAAGCTTTCTTT.

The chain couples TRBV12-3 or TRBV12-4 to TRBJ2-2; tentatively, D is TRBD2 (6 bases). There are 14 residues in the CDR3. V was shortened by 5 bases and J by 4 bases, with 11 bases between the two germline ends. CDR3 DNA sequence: TGTGCCAGCAGTCCCACGGGGGTCACCGGGGAGCTGTTTTTT. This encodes CASSPTGVTGELFF.

This CDR3 is CASSFLAEQFF. As DNA, the CDR3 is TGTGCCAGCAGTTTTTTAGCTGAGCAGTTCTTC. The V call is TRBV28, the J call TRBJ2-1, with D unresolved. The CDR3 is 11 amino acids. V gave up 3 bases and J gave up 9 bases, with 6 bases separating them. CDR1 is MDHEN and CDR2 is SYDVKM in the germline V gene.

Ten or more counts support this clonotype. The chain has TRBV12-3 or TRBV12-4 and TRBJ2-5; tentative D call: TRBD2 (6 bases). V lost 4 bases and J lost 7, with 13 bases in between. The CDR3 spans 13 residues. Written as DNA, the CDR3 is TGTGCCAGCAGTTACCGGGACGGGGGGACCCAGTACTTC. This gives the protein CASSYRDGGTQYF.

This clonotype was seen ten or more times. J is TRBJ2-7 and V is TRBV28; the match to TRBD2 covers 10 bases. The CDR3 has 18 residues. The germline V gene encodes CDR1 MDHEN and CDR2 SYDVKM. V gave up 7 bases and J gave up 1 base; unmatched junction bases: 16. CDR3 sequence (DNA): TGTGCCAGCACCCAAGGGGGGGTACTAGCGGGATCTTCCTACGAGCAGTACTTC. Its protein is CASTQGGVLAGSSYEQYF.